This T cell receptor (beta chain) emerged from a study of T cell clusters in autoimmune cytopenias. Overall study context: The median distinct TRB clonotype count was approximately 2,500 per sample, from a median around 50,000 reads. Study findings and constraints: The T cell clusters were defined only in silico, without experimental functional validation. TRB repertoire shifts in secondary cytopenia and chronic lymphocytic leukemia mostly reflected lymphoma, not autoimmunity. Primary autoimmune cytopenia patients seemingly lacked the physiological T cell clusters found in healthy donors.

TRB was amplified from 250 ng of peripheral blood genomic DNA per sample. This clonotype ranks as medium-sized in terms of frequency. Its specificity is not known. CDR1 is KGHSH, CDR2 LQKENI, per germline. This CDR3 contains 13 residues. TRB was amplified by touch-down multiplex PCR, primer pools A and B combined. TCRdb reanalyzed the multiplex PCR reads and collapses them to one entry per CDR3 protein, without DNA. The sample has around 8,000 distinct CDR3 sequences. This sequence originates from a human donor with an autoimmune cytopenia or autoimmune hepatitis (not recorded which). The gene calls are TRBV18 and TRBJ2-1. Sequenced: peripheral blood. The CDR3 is CASSPTGYNEQFF.